This T cell receptor (beta chain) was recorded in a study of cytomegalovirus exposure and HLA in healthy donors. The donors were healthy bone marrow donors. This CDR3 is 18 amino acids long. Germline CDR1 LGHNA, CDR2 YNFKEQ. Between the trimmed V and J ends, which lost 1 base and 4 bases, there was a span of 21 bases. As concerns this clone: Its target is unknown.

Points from the study as a whole: In a later analysis, a genetic analysis reported fewer productive-TCR N-insertions in an Asian-associated ancestry cluster than the cohort average. Analyses of presence/absence relied on an assumption of roughly uniform sequencing depth across donors. The study put 150 to 200 TCR beta chains on its list as cytomegalovirus-associated.

In the PCR, 60 Vbeta and 13 Jbeta primers were used. Method: immunoSEQ multiplex PCR; TCRdb's copy keeps in-frame clones and lacks some. The sample lists roughly 200,000 clones; 80% to 90% were seen once. The chain recombines TRBV4-2 with TRBJ2-3; tentative D call: TRBD2 (5 bases). This TCR came from a young man in good health and CMV-seronegative. Input material: PBMCs. CDR3 coding DNA: TGTGCCAGCAGCCAAGGGGGAGATGACGGGGAAATCCCAGATACGCAGTATTTT. Translation: CASSQGGDDGEIPDTQYF.